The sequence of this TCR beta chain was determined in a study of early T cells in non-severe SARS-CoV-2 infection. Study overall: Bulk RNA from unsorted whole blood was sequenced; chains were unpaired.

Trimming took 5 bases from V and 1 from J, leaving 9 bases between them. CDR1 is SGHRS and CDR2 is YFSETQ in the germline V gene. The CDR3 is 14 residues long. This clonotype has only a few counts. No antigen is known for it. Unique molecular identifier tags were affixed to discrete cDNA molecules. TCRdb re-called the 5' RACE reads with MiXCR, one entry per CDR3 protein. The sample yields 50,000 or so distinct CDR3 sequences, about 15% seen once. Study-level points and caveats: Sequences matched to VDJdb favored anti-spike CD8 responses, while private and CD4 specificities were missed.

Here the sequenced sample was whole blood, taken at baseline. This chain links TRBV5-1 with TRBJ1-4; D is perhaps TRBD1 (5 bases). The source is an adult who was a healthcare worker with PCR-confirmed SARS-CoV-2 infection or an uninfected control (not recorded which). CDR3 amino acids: CASSSGGTNEKLFF. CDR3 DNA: TGCGCCAGCAGTTCCGGGGGAACTAATGAAAAACTGTTTTTT.